The T cell receptor (beta chain) described here comes from a study of regulatory T cells in long-lasting Graves disease. Whole-study results and caveats: The researchers studied only peripheral blood, not thyroid tissue.

Described time point: newly diagnosed GD, antithyroid drugs for less than 3 months. Scientists built the TCR library using RNA that was extracted from PBMCs. Building of the TCR beta libraries involved iRepertoire HTBI primers and Arm-PCR of CDR3 regions. TCRdb reanalysed the multiplex PCR reads using MiXCR and keeps one entry per CDR3 protein. The sample includes roughly 560,000 distinct CDR3 sequences, around 16% seen only once; the top ten take roughly 25%. Ten or more counts support this clonotype. Its matching antigen is unknown. The sample was also linked to a second study, of T cells in Graves' hyperthyroidism and ophthalmopathy. That work adds: A set of HTBI primers served as the primers for a first-round RT-PCR of the TCR CDR3. Clonotypes that were expanded in thyroid above 0.001 mostly appeared in blood too.

The sample in question was peripheral blood mononuclear cells (PBMCs), obtained at new diagnosis, from a patient treated with antithyroid drugs. The TCR was taken from a middle-aged woman with Graves disease.

DNA for the CDR3: TGTGCCAGCAGTGCTAGCGGGGACATCCTCTACAATGAGCAGTTCTTC. Protein product: CASSASGDILYNEQFF. The chain employs TRBV28 and TRBJ2-1; the match to TRBD2 covers 9 bases. The trim removed 5 bases at V and 3 bases at J, leaving 8 bases unmatched. CDR1 MDHEN and CDR2 SYDVKM come from the germline V gene. CDR3 length equals 16 residues.